This TCR beta chain was recovered during a study of cytomegalovirus exposure and HLA in healthy donors. Study-level findings and limits: One variant, a missense change in DCLRE1C, was linked in a later analysis to TCR beta V- and J-gene trimming. In vitro experiments confirmed that three CMV-associated chains were specific for CMV antigens.

PCR employed 60 Vbeta and 13 Jbeta primers. TCRdb keeps only in-frame clones here, not all; method: immunoSEQ multiplex PCR. The sample lists approximately 170,000 clones; around three quarters were seen once. This clone was recorded a few times. The antigen remains undetermined. The CDR3 has 13 amino acids. Germline CDR1 is SGHRS and CDR2 is YFSETQ. V lost 6 bases and J 7 bases, leaving 16 bases between the germline ends. The sequenced material came from PBMCs. The receptor comes from a woman aged 18-29 years in good health and CMV-seronegative. The chain carries TRBV5-1 and TRBJ1-1, with TRBD1 as a possible D gene (6 bases). The CDR3 DNA follows: TGCGCCAGCACCACAGGGTTAATAAGTGAAGCTTTCTTT. Its translation is CASTTGLISEAFF.